This note documents a single T cell receptor beta chain sequence. This clonotype was seen ten or more times. The clone's antigen remains unknown. No qualities accompany the bases; no much larger clone lies one base away. The source of the sample is a study of CD8 T cells in ankylosing spondylitis (TCRdb year 2017). Concerning the study at large: The study profiled T cell receptor beta repertoires in healthy donors and ankylosing spondylitis patients to find disease-linked TCR variants. In total, the full study cohort was made up of 85 to 140 healthy donors and 20 to 25 ankylosing spondylitis patients. Peripheral blood was sampled, and synovial fluid was additionally collected from ankylosing spondylitis patients. Broader findings and caveats from the paper: According to the report, matched synovial fluid samples from ankylosing spondylitis patients were significantly enriched for the disease-linked clones. A CD8+ phenotype was shown by the disease-linked clones, which were found at relatively low frequencies in peripheral blood. Blood from ankylosing spondylitis patients appeared to be characterized by a TCR beta motif composed of under 10 highly homologous amino acid variants. Some motif variants were previously reported in synovial fluid and blood of reactive arthritis patients, suggesting common disease-initiation mechanisms.

These reads were obtained on an Illumina HiSeq 2500. Quantitative 5'-RACE with molecular barcodes was used to prepare TCR beta libraries. The authors processed their data as follows. To identify disease-linked TCR variants, a new computational method was used, one built on a probabilistic model of VDJ rearrangement. TCRdb reran the public reads through fastp at Q25 and MiXCR, keeping productive beta chains. All rows with the same CDR3 protein become a single entry with the most common DNA and genes. The V and J calls come from TCRdb's annotation, not from the publication. The sample yields 250,000 to 400,000 distinct CDR3 sequences; roughly 12% were counted once. The ten largest clones represent roughly a tenth of the sample. V and J are trimmed by 7 bases and 5 bases, and the gene matches miss 9 bases of the junction. Spanning cysteine to phenylalanine, the CDR3 consists of 16 amino acids. Only the CDR3 DNA stays, 48 bases, in frame from base 1.

The clonotype comes from a female donor with ankylosing spondylitis or in good health (not recorded which). The chain uses TRBV12-3 or TRBV12-4 and TRBJ2-5, with 14 middle bases fitting TRBD2. Sample: blood, either unsorted or a sorted T cell fraction (not recorded which). The DNA sequence follows: TGTGCCAGCAATACGGGGACTAGCGGGGGCCCTGAGACCCAGTACTTC. This translates into CASNTGTSGGPETQYF.